The sequence of this TCR beta chain was determined in a study of T-cell memory formation after mild COVID-19. CDR1 KGHDR and CDR2 SFDVKD come from the germline V gene. Trimming pared 5 bases from V and 5 bases from J, leaving 21 bases between. The CDR3 sequence is 16 residues long. In this sample, this clonotype turned up once. Amplification by 5'RACE using constant-segment primers produced TCR alpha and TCR beta cDNA libraries that carried sample barcodes and UMIs. TCRdb fed the 5' RACE reads into MiXCR, producing one record per CDR3 protein. The sample gives roughly 600,000 distinct CDR3 sequences, approximately 18% of which show up once; around 11% is in the top ten.

This clonotype originated in an adult woman who had mild COVID-19 (a few samples of this study predate the infection). Cell type and time point are not known. Sequenced sample: PBMCs or a T cell subset sorted from them (not recorded which). The rearrangement links TRBV24-1 to TRBJ2-7; maybe TRBD2 (6 bases). CDR3: CATSGPSPGVRDEQYF. The CDR3 nucleotides are TGTGCCACCAGTGGCCCCAGCCCGGGAGTACGGGACGAGCAGTACTTC.